This section outlines one T cell receptor (beta chain) sequence together with its context. In the source study's methods: Estimation of nucleated cell counts was performed using reference gene primer amplification. TCRdb's table, derived via immunoSEQ multiplex PCR, lists solely in-frame clones and lacks some. V and J calls plus clone size are reproduced from that table; the DNA served to infer D and trimming. The sample lists 230,000 or so clones, 70% to 90% occurring once. This CDR3 is 14 amino acids long. V gave up 3 bases and J gave up 2 bases, with 9 bases separating them. Germline CDR1 reads SGHAT; CDR2 reads FQNNGV. The data stem from a study of blood T cell repertoires in COVID-19. Turning to the study itself: Samples taken during acute and convalescent COVID-19 were collected in the United States, Italy and Spain.

The study recruited people aged roughly 18 to 95 years across around 24 US areas. Categorization into cohorts depended on clinical history that participants reported. This chain joins TRBV11-2 and TRBJ2-3, with D tentatively TRBD1 (6 bases). The specimen was PBMCs or T cells enriched from blood (not recorded which). This receptor was taken from a woman aged 35 to 49 with acute COVID-19. CDR3 sequence (DNA): TGTGCCAGCAGCTTTGACAGGACCACAGATACGCAGTATTTT. It translates to CASSFDRTTDTQYF.